The 14 T cell receptor beta chains listed next were all sequenced from one sample in a study of blood T cell repertoires in COVID-19. Repertoires were generated with immunoSEQ multiplex PCR, while TCRdb's copy carries only in-frame clones and drops some. The sample holds 65,000 to 85,000 clones, approximately 88% seen once. Specimen: peripheral blood. Receptors were obtained from a human donor in a cohort sampled during active COVID-19.

The chain joins TRBV12-3 or TRBV12-4 to TRBJ2-6; D gene unclear. This CDR3 region has 13 residues. V was pared by 8 bases and J by 0 bases, with 5 bases between. CDR3 sequence: CASQSSGANVLTF. The CDR3 nucleotides are TGTGCCAGCCAGTCCTCTGGGGCCAACGTCCTGACTTTC.

J is TRBJ1-2 and V is TRBV11-2; D is unresolved. This CDR3 comprises 13 residues. V lost 5 bases and J lost 8, with 15 bases in between. Germline lookup yields CDR1 SGHAT and CDR2 FQNNGV. The chain's CDR3 is CASSPIGGRGYTF. CDR3 in DNA: TGTGCCAGCAGCCCTATTGGAGGCCGGGGCTACACCTTC.

The chain couples TRBV30 to TRBJ2-7; 8 bases map to TRBD1. V shed 5 bases, J shed 7 bases, and the junction held 7 bases outside the gene matches. The CDR3 has 12 residues. Germline V gene sequence: CDR1 GTSNPN, CDR2 SVGIG (reference sequence). The CDR3 spells CAWGGQGIEQYF. The CDR3 DNA follows: TGTGCCTGGGGAGGACAGGGCATAGAGCAGTACTTC.

The gene calls are TRBV28 and TRBJ2-7, with TRBD1 identical over 10 bases. This CDR3 is 14 amino acids long. Per the germline V gene, CDR1 is MDHEN and CDR2 is SYDVKM. J lost 3 bases, V lost 6 bases, and 5 bases had no gene match. Written as DNA, the CDR3 is TGTGCCAGCAGCGGGGGGGACAGGGGCTACGAGCAGTACTTC. This translates into CASSGGDRGYEQYF.

The rearrangement links TRBV2 to TRBJ2-7; 8 bases map to TRBD2. The CDR3 consists of 14 residues. Germline V lookup: CDR1 SNHLY, CDR2 FYNNEI. Germline trimming cut 7 bases from V and 4 bases from J; bases unmatched to any gene: 9. The CDR3 DNA follows: TGTGCCAGCAAAGGGAGACTAGCGTCTTACGAGCAGTACTTC. Amino acids: CASKGRLASYEQYF.

The J gene is TRBJ1-1, the V gene TRBV7-8; D is undetermined. Germline V CDR1 and CDR2: SGHVS, FQNEAQ. This CDR3 is 13 amino acids long. Deletions cut 3 bases from V and 1 base from J, with 6 bases between. The CDR3 nucleotides read TGTGCCAGCAGCTTGCCCGGGAACACTGAAGCTTTCTTT. It yields the protein CASSLPGNTEAFF.

The genes are TRBV28 and TRBJ1-4, with 11 nucleotides matching TRBD1. Germline V gives CDR1 MDHEN, CDR2 SYDVKM. The CDR3 runs to 15 residues. V was pared by 5 bases and J by 7 bases, with 6 bases of the junction left unmatched. The CDR3 region has the DNA TGTGCCAGCAGTCCCGGACAGGGGGCGAGTGAAAAACTGTTTTTT. This gives the protein CASSPGQGASEKLFF.

V is TRBV10-2 and J is TRBJ2-1, with 8 bases that match TRBD2. The CDR3 runs 15 residues. In germline, CDR1 is WSHSY, CDR2 SAAADI. Losses at the gene ends were 6 bases for V and 4 bases for J; bases not matched to a gene: 8. The CDR3 nucleotides are TGCGCCAGCAGGGTAAGCGGGAGTCAGTACAATGAGCAGTTCTTC. Its protein product is CASRVSGSQYNEQFF.

CDR3 sequence reads: CASSPTSGGVETQYF. CDR3 coding DNA: TGTGCCAGCAGTCCAACTAGCGGGGGGGTGGAGACCCAGTACTTC. This chain joins TRBV28 and TRBJ2-5, with TRBD2 matching over 13 bases. Germline V gene data show CDR1 as MDHEN and CDR2 as SYDVKM. CDR3 size: 15 residues. V was pared by 5 bases and J by 5 bases, with 5 bases of the junction left unmatched.

The chain uses TRBV18 and TRBJ1-1; D uncertain. The V end lost 7 bases, the J end lost 1 base, and 13 bases lay between the germline ends. The germline V gene encodes CDR1 KGHSH and CDR2 LQKENI. The CDR3 is made up of 14 amino acids. CDR3 in DNA: TGTGCCAGCTTGGGTATGGAGACGAACACTGAAGCTTTCTTT. Its protein product is CASLGMETNTEAFF.

The CDR3 DNA sequence: TGTGCCAGCAGCTACCCCGCGGATGGAACCTACGAGCAGTACTTC. Translating gives CASSYPADGTYEQYF. The chain has TRBV7-9 and TRBJ2-7; D ambiguous. From germline, CDR1 is SEHNR and CDR2 FQNEAQ (reference sequence). The CDR3 has 15 amino acids. Trimming took off 4 bases at V and 2 bases at J, with 15 bases between the two ends.

The V and J genes are TRBV30 and TRBJ1-2, with no clear D. This CDR3 comprises 13 residues. Germline V gives CDR1 GTSNPN, CDR2 SVGIG (reference sequence). Trimming took 0 bases from V and 5 from J, leaving 10 bases between them. The CDR3 DNA reads as TGTGCCTGGAGTGTGGGGAGAGAGTATGGCTACACCTTC. Translated: CAWSVGREYGYTF.

The J gene is TRBJ2-2, the V gene TRBV28; no reliable D call. Germline V CDR1 and CDR2: MDHEN, SYDVKM. Trimming took 5 bases from V and 6 from J, leaving 4 bases between them. The CDR3 is 11 residues long. CDR3 bases: TGTGCCAGCAGTGGCTCCGGGGAGCTGTTTTTT. This gives the protein CASSGSGELFF. Full variable domain (outside the CDR3, taken from reference TRBV28 and TRBJ2-2): DVKVTQSSRYLVKRTGEKVFLECVQDMDHENMFWYRQDPGLGLRLIYFSYDVKMKEKGDIPEGYSVSREKKERFSLILESASTNQTSMYLCASSGSGELFFGEGSRLTVL.

The chain recombines TRBV7-9 with TRBJ2-1; no clear D. Trimming took off 6 bases at V and 0 bases at J, with 15 bases between the two ends. Germline V gene lookup returns CDR1 SEHNR and CDR2 FQNEAQ (reference sequence). The CDR3 consists of 16 residues. CDR3 amino acids: CASRRAALSSYNEQFF. For the CDR3, the DNA is TGTGCCAGCAGACGCGCAGCGCTGAGCTCCTACAATGAGCAGTTCTTC.